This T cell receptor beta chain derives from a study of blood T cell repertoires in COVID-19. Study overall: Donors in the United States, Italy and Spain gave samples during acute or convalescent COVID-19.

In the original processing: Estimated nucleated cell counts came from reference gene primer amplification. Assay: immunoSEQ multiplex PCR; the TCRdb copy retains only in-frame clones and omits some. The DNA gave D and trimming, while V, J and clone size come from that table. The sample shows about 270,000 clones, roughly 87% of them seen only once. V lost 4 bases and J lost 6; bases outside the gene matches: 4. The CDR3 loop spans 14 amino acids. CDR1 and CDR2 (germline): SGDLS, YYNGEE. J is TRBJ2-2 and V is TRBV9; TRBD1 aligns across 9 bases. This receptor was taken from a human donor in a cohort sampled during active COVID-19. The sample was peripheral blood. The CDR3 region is CASSPGQGPGELFF. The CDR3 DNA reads TGTGCCAGCAGCCCAGGACAGGGGCCCGGGGAGCTGTTTTTT.